This T cell receptor beta chain was sequenced in a study of T cells after yellow fever vaccination (dated by TCRdb to the late 2010s). Notes on the research overall: Libraries from fractions with low cell numbers were prepared with the SMART-Seq v4 Ultra Low Input RNA kit. Two healthy male donors, one aged 18 to 29 and one aged 30 to 40 years, made up the cohort. To follow T-cell clones before and after both primary and booster YFV17D yellow fever vaccination, bulk TCR alpha and beta repertoires underwent longitudinal sequencing. Blood samples were taken at several timepoints before and after primary and secondary immunization, and bulk PBMC replicates and cell subsets were isolated. Findings and caveats that apply to the study as a whole: After the booster, most of the clones that had expanded following primary vaccination were detected again (96% of CD4 and around 90% of CD8), which suggests that memory was broadly maintained. The study included only a couple of donors, which limits how far the findings can be generalized. Computational filtering was needed because FACS-sorted repertoires could contain abundant contaminating clonotypes from the bulk population. The secondary T-cell response was found to be weaker but faster than the primary response, with a peak reached on day 5 rather than on day 15. A small share of clonotypes was detected in both CD4 and CD8 compartments, with the overlap likely arising from convergent recombination.

TCR cDNA was made using 5'RACE template switching, a step that added a universal primer site and unique molecular identifiers. Priming of cDNA synthesis was performed from both the TCR alpha and TCR beta constant segments. Library amplification used two PCR steps, and the second PCR step added sample barcodes and sequencing adapters. Libraries were sequenced on Illumina HiSeq 2500 (2x100 bp) or NovaSeq (2x150 bp). The authors' pipeline ran thus. MIGEC was used to demultiplex reads and collapse the reads into UMI consensus sequences, and MiXCR was used for V(D)J alignment. Using edgeR on replicate PBMC samples, clonotypes were called vaccine-responding if FDR was below 0.01 and the log2 fold change was above 5 up to day 15. Each bulk clonotype was labeled CD4 or CD8 based on which sequenced repertoire, CD4 or CD8, contained the clonotype at higher abundance. TCRdb ran its own pipeline on the public reads, namely fastp trimming at Q25 and MiXCR clone calling, and kept in-frame beta chains. Every entry covers one CDR3 protein and lists the most common genes and DNA from its rows. The V and J calls reflect TCRdb's pipeline rather than the authors' work. Recorded for this sample are hundreds of thousands of distinct CDR3 sequences; 12% of them occurred a single time. The ten biggest clones cover approximately 15% of the sample.

According to the study, the label for this sample's treatment or condition signals: live attenuated yellow fever vaccine strain. At every blood-draw timepoint, two biological replicates of bulk PBMCs were collected. PBMCs were isolated from peripheral blood using a standard Ficoll-Paque protocol. TriZol was used to extract RNA from bulk PBMCs, from CD4 and CD8 fractions, and from dextramer-positive and dextramer-negative fractions. About this clonotype itself: Its antigen is still unknown. No per-base quality is available; no much larger clone lies one base away.

This sample comprised PBMCs, obtained on the day of the yellow fever booster vaccination. The clonotype originates from a young man who received the YFV17D yellow fever vaccine.

The bases read TGTGCCAGCAGCTTAAGCGGGAGGGCCTTCGATGAGCAGTTCTTC. Its translation is CASSLSGRAFDEQFF. The chain employs TRBV7-6 and TRBJ2-1; 10 central nucleotides agree with TRBD2. Trimmed from V: 2 bases; trimmed from J: 8 bases; junction bases lacking a gene match: 6. The CDR3 runs 15 amino acids, cysteine and phenylalanine included. Only CDR3 DNA is held: 45 bases, read in frame from base 1. The germline V gene yields SGHVS for CDR1 and FNYEAQ for CDR2.